The T cell receptor beta chain under discussion was sequenced for a study of OX40 agonist ivuxolimab in advanced cancers. The table came from immunoSEQ multiplex PCR; TCRdb's copy has only in-frame clones and leaves some out. This repertoire shows under 95,000 clones, around 90% found once; its top ten account for roughly 9.3%. The CDR3 runs to 14 residues. The germline V gene encodes CDR1 LNHDA and CDR2 SQIVND (reference sequence). V was pared by 4 bases and J by 4 bases, with 13 bases between. There are a few counts of this clone. Sample: CD4+ or CD8+ T cells sorted from blood, taken in a trial of the OX40 agonist ivuxolimab. The clonotype originates from an adult with an advanced solid tumor such as melanoma, head and neck, liver or kidney cancer. This chain joins TRBV19 and TRBJ1-2, with D unresolved. CDR3 amino acids: CASSTAGSSYGYTF. The DNA for the CDR3 is TGTGCCAGTAGTACGGCGGGATCGAGCTATGGCTACACCTTC.